The entry below gives a single T cell receptor (beta chain) sequence along with its context. Clones were read by immunoSEQ multiplex PCR, and TCRdb kept only the in-frame ones, dropping some. The repertoire holds some 350,000 clones, about 74% seen once, with over 9% in the top ten. These data come from a study of shared clonotypes between healthy human individuals. For the study at large: Per-donor plates numbered three CD4 naive, three CD4 memory, two CD8 naive and one CD8 memory.

The sequence was obtained from a man aged 30 to 39 in good health. Sequencing input: memory CD4+ T cells sorted from blood. Regarding subset: CD45RA-negative fraction.

The CDR3 DNA sequence: TGTGCCAGCTCACCACCTAGGAGCGGGAGGGCCGCACACACAGATACGCAGTATTTT. It yields the protein CASSPPRSGRAAHTDTQYF. V is TRBV18 and J is TRBJ2-3; 10 positions agree with TRBD2. The J segment lost 2 bases and the V segment lost 0 bases, leaving 11 bases of the junction unmatched. Germline CDR1 reads KGHSH; CDR2 reads LQKENI. The CDR3 length is 19 residues. The variable domain in full, with the rest retrieved from reference TRBV18 and TRBJ2-3, is NAGVMQNPRHLVRRRGQEARLRCSPMKGHSHVYWYRQLPEEGLKFMVYLQKENIIDESGMPKERFSAEFPKEGPSILRIQQVVRGDSAAYFCASSPPRSGRAAHTDTQYFGPGTRLTVL.